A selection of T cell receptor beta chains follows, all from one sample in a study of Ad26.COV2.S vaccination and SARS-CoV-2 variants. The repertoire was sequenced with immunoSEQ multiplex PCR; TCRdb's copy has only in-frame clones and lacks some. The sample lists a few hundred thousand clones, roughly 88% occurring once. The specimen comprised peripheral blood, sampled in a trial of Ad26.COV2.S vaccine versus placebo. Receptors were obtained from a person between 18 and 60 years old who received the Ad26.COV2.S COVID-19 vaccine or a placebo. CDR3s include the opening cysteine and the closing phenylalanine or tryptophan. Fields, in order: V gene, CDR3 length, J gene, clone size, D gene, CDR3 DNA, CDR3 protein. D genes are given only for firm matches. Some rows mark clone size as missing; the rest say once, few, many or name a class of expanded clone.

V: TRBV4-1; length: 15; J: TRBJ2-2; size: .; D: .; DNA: TGCGCCAGCAGCCAGAGCCTAGTCTTGGCCGGGGAGCTGTTTTTT; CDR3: CASSQSLVLAGELFF
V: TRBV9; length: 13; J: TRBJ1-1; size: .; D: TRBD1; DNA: TGTGCCAGCAGCGGATCAGGGGGGACTGAAGCTTTCTTT; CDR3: CASSGSGGTEAFF
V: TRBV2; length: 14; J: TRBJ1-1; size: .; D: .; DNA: TGTGCCAGCAGCCCGGAACCTAGGAGTAACGTGGCTTTCTTT; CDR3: CASSPEPRSNVAFF
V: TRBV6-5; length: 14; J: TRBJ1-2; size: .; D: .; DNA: TGTGCCAGCAGTTACAGGCCGCAATCGTATGGCTACACCTTC; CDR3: CASSYRPQSYGYTF
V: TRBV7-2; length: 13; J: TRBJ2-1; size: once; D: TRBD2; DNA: TGTGCCAGCAGCCCTAGCGGATTCAATGAGCAGTTCTTC; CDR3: CASSPSGFNEQFF
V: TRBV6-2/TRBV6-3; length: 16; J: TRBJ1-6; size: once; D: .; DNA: TGTGCCAGCAGTTACGAGGTACCACGTAATAGATCACCCCTCCACTTT; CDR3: CASSYEVPRNRSPLHF
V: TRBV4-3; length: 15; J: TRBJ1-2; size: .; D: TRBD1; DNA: TGCGCCAGCAGCCAAGATCTAACAGGGGACTATGGCTACACCTTC; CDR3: CASSQDLTGDYGYTF
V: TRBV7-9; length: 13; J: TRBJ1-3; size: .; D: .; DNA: TGTGCCAGCAGCCCCGGGGGCCGAAACACCATATATTTT; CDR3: CASSPGGRNTIYF
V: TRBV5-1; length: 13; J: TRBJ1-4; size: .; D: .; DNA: TGCGCCAGCAGTAGATGGACTAATGAAAAACTGTTTTTT; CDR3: CASSRWTNEKLFF
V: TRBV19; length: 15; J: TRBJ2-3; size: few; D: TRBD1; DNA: TGTGCCAGTAGTATCCGGGACAGAGGCACAGATACGCAGTATTTT; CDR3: CASSIRDRGTDTQYF
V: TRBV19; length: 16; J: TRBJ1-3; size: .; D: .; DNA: TGTGCCAGTAGTATATACCTCCTCCGGTCTGGAAACACCATATATTTT; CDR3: CASSIYLLRSGNTIYF
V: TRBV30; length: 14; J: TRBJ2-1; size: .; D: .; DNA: TGTGCCTGGAGCAGGGGCCTAGGTGGGAATGAGCAGTTCTTC; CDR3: CAWSRGLGGNEQFF
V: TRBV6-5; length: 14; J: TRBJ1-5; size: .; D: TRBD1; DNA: TGTGCCAGCAGTTCGGGACAGTTCAATCAGCCCCAGCATTTT; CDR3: CASSSGQFNQPQHF
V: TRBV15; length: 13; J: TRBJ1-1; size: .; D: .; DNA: TGTGCCTCCACGAGGGGCATGAACACTGAAGCTTTCTTT; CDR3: CASTRGMNTEAFF
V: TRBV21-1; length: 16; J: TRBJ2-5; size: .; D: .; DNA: TGTGCCAGCAGCAAAAAGAAGCGGGAGGAAGGAGAGACCCAGTACTTC; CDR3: CASSKKKREEGETQYF
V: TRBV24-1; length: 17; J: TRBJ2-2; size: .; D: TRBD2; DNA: TGTGCCACCAGTGGTAAAACTAGCGGGGGGAACACCGGGGAGCTGTTTTTT; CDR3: CATSGKTSGGNTGELFF
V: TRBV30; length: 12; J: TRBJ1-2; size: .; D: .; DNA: TGTGCCTGGAGGGACATTAACTATGGCTACACCTTC; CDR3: CAWRDINYGYTF
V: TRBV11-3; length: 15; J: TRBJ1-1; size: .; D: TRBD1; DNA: TGTGCCAGCTATAGCCGACAGGGAGGTTCGAGAAGGGCTTTCTTT; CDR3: CASYSRQGGSRRAFF
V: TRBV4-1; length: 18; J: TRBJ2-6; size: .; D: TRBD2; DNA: TGCGCCAGCAGCCAAGAGTCTAGCGGGAGTTTCGGGGCCAACGTCCTGACTTTC; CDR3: CASSQESSGSFGANVLTF
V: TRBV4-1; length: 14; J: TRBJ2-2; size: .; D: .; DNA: TGCGCCAGTAAGACAGGATCGAACACCGGGGAGCTGTTTTTT; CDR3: CASKTGSNTGELFF
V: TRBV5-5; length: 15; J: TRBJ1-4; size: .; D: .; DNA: TGTGCCAGCAGCTTGTCGGGACCGTGGGTAGAAAAACTGTTTTTT; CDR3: CASSLSGPWVEKLFF
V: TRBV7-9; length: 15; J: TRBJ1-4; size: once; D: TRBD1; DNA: TGTGCCAGCAGCGTAGGGACAGGACACCTCATGGGACTGTTTTTT; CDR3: CASSVGTGHLMGLFF
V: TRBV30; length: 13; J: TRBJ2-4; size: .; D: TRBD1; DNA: TGTGCCTGGAGTCGAGGGACAGGGGACATTCAGTACTTC; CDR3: CAWSRGTGDIQYF
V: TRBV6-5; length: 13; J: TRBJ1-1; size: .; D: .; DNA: TGTGCCAGCAAGATGGGGTTGAACACTGAAGCTTTCTTT; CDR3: CASKMGLNTEAFF
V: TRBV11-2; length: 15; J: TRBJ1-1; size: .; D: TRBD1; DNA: TGTGCCAGCAGCCCTAAACAGGGGTTTAACACTGAAGCTTTCTTT; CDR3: CASSPKQGFNTEAFF
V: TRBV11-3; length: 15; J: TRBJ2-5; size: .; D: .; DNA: TGTGCCAGCAGCCTAGAGGTCGGGGGGCCGGAGACCCAGTACTTC; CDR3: CASSLEVGGPETQYF
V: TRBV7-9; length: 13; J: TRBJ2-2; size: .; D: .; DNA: TGTGCTAGCAGCTTATTGGGGGTCGGGGAGCTGTTTTTT; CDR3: CASSLLGVGELFF
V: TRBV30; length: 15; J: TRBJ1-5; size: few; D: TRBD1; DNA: TGTGCCTGGAGTGTGACGACAGGGGCTAATCAGCCCCAGCATTTT; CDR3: CAWSVTTGANQPQHF
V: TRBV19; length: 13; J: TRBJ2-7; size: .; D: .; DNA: TGTGCCAGTACCTTCGCCGGGACGGGGGAGCAGTACTTC; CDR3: CASTFAGTGEQYF
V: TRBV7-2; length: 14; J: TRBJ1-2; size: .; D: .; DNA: TGTGCCAGCAGCTATTCAGGGAAAGGGGACGGCTACACCTTC; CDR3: CASSYSGKGDGYTF
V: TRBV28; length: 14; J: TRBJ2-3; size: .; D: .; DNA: TGTGCCAGCCAAACACCCGCTTACACAGATACGCAGTATTTT; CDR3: CASQTPAYTDTQYF
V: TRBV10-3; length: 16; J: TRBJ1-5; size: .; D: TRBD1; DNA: TGTGCCATCAGTGAGGGGACAGTGGGTTTCAATCAGCCCCAGCATTTT; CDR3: CAISEGTVGFNQPQHF
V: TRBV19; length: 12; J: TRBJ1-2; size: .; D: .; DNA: TGTGCCAGTAATTCCGTGGACTATGGCTACACCTTC; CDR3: CASNSVDYGYTF
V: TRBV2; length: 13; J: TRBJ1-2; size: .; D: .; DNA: TGTGCCAGCAGTGAAGATAGGACCTATGGCTACACCTTC; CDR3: CASSEDRTYGYTF
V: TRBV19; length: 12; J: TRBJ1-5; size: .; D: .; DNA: TGTGCCAGTAGTATCACGAATCAGCCCCAGCATTTT; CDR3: CASSITNQPQHF
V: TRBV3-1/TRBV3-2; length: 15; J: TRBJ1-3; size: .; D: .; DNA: TGTGCCAGCAGCAGGGACCTAAGGAGCGGAAACACCATATATTTT; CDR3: CASSRDLRSGNTIYF
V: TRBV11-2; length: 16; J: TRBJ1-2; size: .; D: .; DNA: TGTGCCAGCAGCTCCCCCACTGGGGCAGGGAACTATGGCTACACCTTC; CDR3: CASSSPTGAGNYGYTF
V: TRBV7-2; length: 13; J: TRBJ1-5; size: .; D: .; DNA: TGTGCCAGCAGCTCGGGGGGGGAGAAGCCCCAGCATTTT; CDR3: CASSSGGEKPQHF
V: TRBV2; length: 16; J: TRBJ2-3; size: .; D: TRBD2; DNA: TGTGCCAGAGGGACTAGCGGGGGGGCTAGCACAGATACGCAGTATTTT; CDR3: CARGTSGGASTDTQYF
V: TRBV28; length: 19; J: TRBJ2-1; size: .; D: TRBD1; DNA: TGTGCCAGCAGTTTGGGACAGGGTCAAGGCTGGGCCCAATACAATGAGCAGTTCTTC; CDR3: CASSLGQGQGWAQYNEQFF